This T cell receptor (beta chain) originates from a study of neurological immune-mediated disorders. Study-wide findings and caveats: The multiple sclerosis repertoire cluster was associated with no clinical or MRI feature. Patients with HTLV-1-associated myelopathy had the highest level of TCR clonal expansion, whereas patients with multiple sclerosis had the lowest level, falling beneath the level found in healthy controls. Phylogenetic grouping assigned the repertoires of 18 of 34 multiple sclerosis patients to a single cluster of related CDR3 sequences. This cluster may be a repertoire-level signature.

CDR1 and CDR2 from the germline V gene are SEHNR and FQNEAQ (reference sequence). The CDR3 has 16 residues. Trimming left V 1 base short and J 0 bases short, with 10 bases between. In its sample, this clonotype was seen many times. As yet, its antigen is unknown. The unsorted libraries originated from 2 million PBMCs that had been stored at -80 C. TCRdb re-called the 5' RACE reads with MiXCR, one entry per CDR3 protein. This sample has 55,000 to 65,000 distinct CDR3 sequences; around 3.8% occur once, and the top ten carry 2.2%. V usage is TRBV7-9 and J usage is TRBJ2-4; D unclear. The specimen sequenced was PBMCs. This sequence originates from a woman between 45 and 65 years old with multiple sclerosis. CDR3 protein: CASSLVEIRAKNIQYF. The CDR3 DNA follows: TGTGCCAGCAGCTTAGTAGAGATTCGAGCCAAAAACATTCAGTACTTC.